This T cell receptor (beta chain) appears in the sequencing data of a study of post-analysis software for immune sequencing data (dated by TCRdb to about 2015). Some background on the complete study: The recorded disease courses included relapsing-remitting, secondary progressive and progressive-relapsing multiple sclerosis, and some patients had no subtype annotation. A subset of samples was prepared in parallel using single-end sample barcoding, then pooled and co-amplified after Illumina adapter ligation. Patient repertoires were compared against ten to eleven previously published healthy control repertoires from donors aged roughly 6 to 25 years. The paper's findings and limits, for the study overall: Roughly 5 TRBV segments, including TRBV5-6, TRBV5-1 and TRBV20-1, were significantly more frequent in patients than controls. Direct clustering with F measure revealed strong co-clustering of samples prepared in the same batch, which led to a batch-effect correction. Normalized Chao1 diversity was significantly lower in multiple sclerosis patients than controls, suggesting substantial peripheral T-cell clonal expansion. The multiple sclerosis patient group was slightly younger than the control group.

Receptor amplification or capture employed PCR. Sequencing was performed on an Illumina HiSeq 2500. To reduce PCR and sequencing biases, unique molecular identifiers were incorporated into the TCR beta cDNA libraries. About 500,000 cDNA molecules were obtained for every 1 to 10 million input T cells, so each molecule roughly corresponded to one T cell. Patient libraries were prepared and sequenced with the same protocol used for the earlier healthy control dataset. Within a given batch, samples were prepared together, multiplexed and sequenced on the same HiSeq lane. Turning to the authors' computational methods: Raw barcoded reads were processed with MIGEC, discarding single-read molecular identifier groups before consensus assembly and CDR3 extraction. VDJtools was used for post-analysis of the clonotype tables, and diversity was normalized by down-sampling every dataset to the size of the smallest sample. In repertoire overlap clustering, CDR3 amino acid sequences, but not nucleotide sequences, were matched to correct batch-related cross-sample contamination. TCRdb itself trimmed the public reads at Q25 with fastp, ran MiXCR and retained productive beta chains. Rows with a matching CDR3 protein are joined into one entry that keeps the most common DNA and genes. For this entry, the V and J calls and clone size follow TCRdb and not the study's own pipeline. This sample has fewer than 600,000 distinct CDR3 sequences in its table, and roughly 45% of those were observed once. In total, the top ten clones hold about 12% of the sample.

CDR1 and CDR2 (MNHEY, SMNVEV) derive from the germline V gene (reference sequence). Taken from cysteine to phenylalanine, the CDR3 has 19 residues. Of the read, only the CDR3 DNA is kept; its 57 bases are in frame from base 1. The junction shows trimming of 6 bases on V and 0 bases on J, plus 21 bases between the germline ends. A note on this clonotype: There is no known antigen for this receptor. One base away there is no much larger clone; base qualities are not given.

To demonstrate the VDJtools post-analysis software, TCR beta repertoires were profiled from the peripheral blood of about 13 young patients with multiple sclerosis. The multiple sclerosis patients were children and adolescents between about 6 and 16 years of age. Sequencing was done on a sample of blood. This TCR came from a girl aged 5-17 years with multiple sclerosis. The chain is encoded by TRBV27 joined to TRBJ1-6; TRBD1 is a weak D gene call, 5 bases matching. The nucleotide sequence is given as TGTGCCAGCAGAGACAGAGCAACTGAACTCCGCTCCTATAATTCACCCCTCCACTTT. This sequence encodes CASRDRATELRSYNSPLHF.